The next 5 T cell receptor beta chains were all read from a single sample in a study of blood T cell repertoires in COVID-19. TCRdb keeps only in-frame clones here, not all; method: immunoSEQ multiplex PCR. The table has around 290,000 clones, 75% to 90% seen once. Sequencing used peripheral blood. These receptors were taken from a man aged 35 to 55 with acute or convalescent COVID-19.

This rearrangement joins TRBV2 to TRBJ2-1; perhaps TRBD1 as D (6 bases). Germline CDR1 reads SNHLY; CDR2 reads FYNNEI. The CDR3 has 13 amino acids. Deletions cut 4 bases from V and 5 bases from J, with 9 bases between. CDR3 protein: CASSADRNNEQFF. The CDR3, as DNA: TGTGCCAGCAGTGCGGACAGAAACAATGAGCAGTTCTTC.

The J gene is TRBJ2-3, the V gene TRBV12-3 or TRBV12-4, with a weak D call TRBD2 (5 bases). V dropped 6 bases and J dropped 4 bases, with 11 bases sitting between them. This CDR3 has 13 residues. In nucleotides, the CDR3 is TGTGCCAGCAGAGCCGGGATGTCAGATACGCAGTATTTT. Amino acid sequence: CASRAGMSDTQYF.

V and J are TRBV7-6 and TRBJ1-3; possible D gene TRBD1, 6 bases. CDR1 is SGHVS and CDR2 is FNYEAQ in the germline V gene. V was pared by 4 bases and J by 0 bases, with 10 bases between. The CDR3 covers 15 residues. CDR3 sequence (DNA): TGTGCCAGCAGCTCCGGACAGTTCTCTGGAAACACCATATATTTT. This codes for CASSSGQFSGNTIYF. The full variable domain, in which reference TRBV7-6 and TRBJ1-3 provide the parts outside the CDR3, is GAGVSQSPRYKVTKRGQDVALRCDPISGHVSLYWYRQALGQGPEFLTYFNYEAQQDKSGLPNDRFSAERPEGSISTLTIQRTEQRDSAMYRCASSSGQFSGNTIYFGEGSWLTVV.

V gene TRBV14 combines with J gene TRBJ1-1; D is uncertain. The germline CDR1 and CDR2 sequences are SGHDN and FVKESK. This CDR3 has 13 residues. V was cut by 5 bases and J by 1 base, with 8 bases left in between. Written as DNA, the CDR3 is TGTGCCAGCAGCTATTACAGGAACACTGAAGCTTTCTTT. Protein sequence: CASSYYRNTEAFF.

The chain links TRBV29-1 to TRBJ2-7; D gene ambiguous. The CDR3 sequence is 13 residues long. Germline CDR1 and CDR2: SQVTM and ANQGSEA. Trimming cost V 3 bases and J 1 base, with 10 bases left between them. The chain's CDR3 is CSVDIAGSYEQYF. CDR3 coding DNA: TGCAGCGTTGATATTGCCGGTTCCTACGAGCAGTACTTC.